Listed below are T cell receptor beta chains from one sample, sequenced in a study of blood T cell repertoires in COVID-19. Method: immunoSEQ multiplex PCR; TCRdb's copy keeps in-frame clones and lacks some. This sample has a few hundred thousand clones; nearly 90% occur once, and the top ten carry around 15%. The sequenced material came from PBMCs or T cells enriched from blood (not recorded which). The receptors shown here come from a man aged 25-45 years who had been exposed to COVID-19. Each CDR3 is given with its conserved first and last residue.

j_call | v_call | cdr3_aa
TRBJ2-7 | TRBV12-5 | CASGLELVPDRGHGGTYEQYF
TRBJ1-3 | TRBV7-2 | CASSNRGSSGNTIYF
TRBJ2-5 | TRBV6-6 | CASSTQGQETQYF
TRBJ1-1 | TRBV7-9 | CASSLGQGTAFAEAFF
TRBJ1-2 | TRBV18 | CASSPDSHVGYTF
TRBJ2-1 | TRBV6-5 | CASSADSYEQFF
TRBJ2-3 | TRBV5-1 | CASSRDSYTDTQYF
TRBJ2-7 | TRBV18 | CASSPPSRVFPYEQYF
TRBJ2-7 | TRBV27 | CASSLGGTAYEQYF
TRBJ1-6 | TRBV7-2 | CASSSTGGKDSPLHF
TRBJ2-7 | TRBV11-2 | CASSLSSYEQYF
TRBJ1-1 | TRBV6-5 | CASTWGDSLTEAFF
TRBJ2-1 | TRBV4-1 | CASSQGALNEQFF
TRBJ2-1 | TRBV5-4 | CASNLHRDYNEQFF
TRBJ1-1 | TRBV19 | CASSMGAQNTEAFF
TRBJ1-3 | TRBV6-5 | CASSYRAPEGDTIYF
TRBJ2-7 | TRBV25-1 | CASSTNTYEQYF
TRBJ1-2 | TRBV19 | CASSPGLGYGYTF
TRBJ1-2 | TRBV19 | CASSIGGTGLWYGYTF
TRBJ2-7 | TRBV11-2 | CASSLGQGSSYEQYF
TRBJ2-5 | TRBV15 | CATSREDFKGGIRETQYF
TRBJ2-5 | TRBV29-1 | CSVVQIRNQETQYF